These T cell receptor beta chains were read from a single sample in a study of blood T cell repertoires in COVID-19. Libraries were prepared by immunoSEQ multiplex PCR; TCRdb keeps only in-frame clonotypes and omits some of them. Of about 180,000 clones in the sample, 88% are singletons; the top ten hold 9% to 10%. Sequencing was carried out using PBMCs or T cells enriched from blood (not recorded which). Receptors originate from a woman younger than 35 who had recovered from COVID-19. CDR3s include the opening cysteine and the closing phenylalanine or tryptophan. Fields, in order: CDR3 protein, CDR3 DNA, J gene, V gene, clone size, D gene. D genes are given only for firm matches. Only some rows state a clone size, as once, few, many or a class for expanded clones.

CASSYPPGQFNYGYTF TGTGCCAGCAGTTACCCTCCGGGACAGTTTAACTATGGCTACACCTTC TRBJ1-2 TRBV6-2/TRBV6-3 . TRBD1
CASSRIAGVQETQYF TGTGCCAGCAGTCGGATCGCGGGGGTACAAGAGACCCAGTACTTC TRBJ2-5 TRBV28 . TRBD2
CASSHYWDRGDTEAFF TGCGCCAGCAGCCATTACTGGGACAGGGGGGACACTGAAGCTTTCTTT TRBJ1-1 TRBV4-1 . TRBD1
CATSRRQEETQYF TGTGCCACCAGCAGACGACAGGAAGAGACCCAGTACTTC TRBJ2-5 TRBV15 . .
CASTTGVTSPLHF TGTGCCAGTACTACAGGGGTGACTTCACCCCTCCACTTT TRBJ1-6 TRBV19 . TRBD1
CASSMTSGAQNEQFF TGTGCCAGTAGTATGACTAGCGGGGCCCAGAATGAGCAGTTCTTC TRBJ2-1 TRBV19 . TRBD2
CASKDGRAGVGEAFF TGTGCCAGTAAAGACGGGAGAGCCGGTGTCGGTGAAGCTTTCTTT TRBJ1-1 TRBV19 . .
CASRRGGGSYEQYF TGTGCCAGCAGGAGAGGGGGGGGATCCTACGAGCAGTACTTC TRBJ2-7 TRBV7-2 . .
CAWSATGLTYNEQFF TGTGCCTGGAGTGCCACAGGGCTTACCTACAATGAGCAGTTCTTC TRBJ2-1 TRBV30 . .
CASSQGVNTEAFF TGTGCCAGCAGTCAAGGAGTGAACACTGAAGCTTTCTTT TRBJ1-1 TRBV12-3/TRBV12-4 . .
CASSYVRGGRETQYF TGTGCCAGCAGTTACGTGCGGGGGGGCCGGGAGACCCAGTACTTC TRBJ2-5 TRBV6-5 . TRBD2
CASTSGGVETQYF TGTGCCAGCACGAGCGGGGGGGTTGAGACCCAGTACTTC TRBJ2-5 TRBV6-5 once TRBD2
CASSLVGLIDSYNEQFF TGTGCCAGCAGTTTAGTGGGACTCATCGACTCCTACAATGAGCAGTTCTTC TRBJ2-1 TRBV28 once .
CASSQERGGATPQETQYF TGCGCCAGCAGCCAAGAACGGGGCGGGGCCACCCCACAAGAGACCCAGTACTTC TRBJ2-5 TRBV4-1 . .
CASSQDTGDRVGDTQYF TGTGCCAGCAGCCAGGACACAGGGGATCGAGTGGGAGATACGCAGTATTTT TRBJ2-3 TRBV4-2 . TRBD1
CASSGTRGSDTQYF TGTGCCAGTAGTGGGACTAGGGGGTCAGATACGCAGTATTTT TRBJ2-3 TRBV19 once TRBD2
CASSIQGSYNEQFF TGTGCCAGCAGTATCCAGGGTTCCTACAATGAGCAGTTCTTC TRBJ2-1 TRBV25-1 . .
CASRKSRANTEAFF TGTGCCAGCAGGAAGAGCAGGGCGAACACTGAAGCTTTCTTT TRBJ1-1 TRBV7-2 . .
CASSQPRGWITEAFF TGTGCCAGCAGCCAACCCAGGGGTTGGATCACTGAAGCTTTCTTT TRBJ1-1 TRBV7-2 . .
CASSYSPSGSYEQYF TGTGCCAGCAGTTACTCGCCTAGCGGATCCTACGAGCAGTACTTC TRBJ2-7 TRBV6-5 . TRBD2
CAIREDSNYGYTF TGTGCCATCCGGGAAGATTCTAACTATGGCTACACCTTC TRBJ1-2 TRBV19 . .
CASRPEGAGGEKLFF TGTGCCAGCAGACCCGAGGGTGCGGGAGGTGAAAAACTGTTTTTT TRBJ1-4 TRBV6-5 . .
CASSPMGSGYTGELFF TGCGCCAGCAGCCCGATGGGTAGCGGGTATACCGGGGAGCTGTTTTTT TRBJ2-2 TRBV5-1 . TRBD2
CASSFGGTEAFF TGTGCCAGCAGCTTCGGGGGCACTGAAGCTTTCTTT TRBJ1-1 TRBV5-4 . .
CASSLERGFNSPLHF TGTGCCAGCAGCTTAGAACGGGGATTTAATTCACCCCTCCACTTT TRBJ1-6 TRBV7-3 . .
CASSVGGDTQYF TGCGCCAGCAGTGTTGGCGGCGATACGCAGTATTTT TRBJ2-3 TRBV10-2 few .
CASSLGWAGGYDQPQHF TGTGCCAGCAGCTTAGGATGGGCAGGGGGTTATGATCAGCCCCAGCATTTT TRBJ1-5 TRBV7-8 . TRBD1
CAYRGSREKLFF TGTGCCTATAGGGGGTCGCGGGAAAAACTGTTTTTT TRBJ1-4 TRBV30 . .
CASSRSRGPAYEQYF TGCGCCAGCAGCAGATCAAGGGGGCCGGCCTACGAGCAGTACTTC TRBJ2-7 TRBV5-1 . TRBD1
CASSQLAGEETQYF TGTGCCAGCAGCCAACTAGCGGGAGAAGAGACCCAGTACTTC TRBJ2-5 TRBV3-1/TRBV3-2 . TRBD2
CASSPGRSNYEQYF TGTGCCAGCAGCCCAGGCCGCAGCAACTACGAGCAGTACTTC TRBJ2-7 TRBV5-8 once .
CAWLRDRDEQYF TGTGCCTGGCTCCGGGACAGGGACGAGCAGTACTTC TRBJ2-7 TRBV30 . TRBD1
CASSASGGTGNTIYF TGTGCCAGCAGCGCCTCCGGAGGAACTGGAAACACCATATATTTT TRBJ1-3 TRBV3-1/TRBV3-2 . .
CASKGGASELTQYF TGTGCCAGCAAGGGGGGGGCGAGTGAGCTTACGCAGTATTTT TRBJ2-3 TRBV11-3 . .
CASKEANTEAFF TGTGCCAGCAAAGAGGCGAACACTGAAGCTTTCTTT TRBJ1-1 TRBV27 . .
CASSPPRGPSSYEQYF TGTGCCAGCTCACCCCCTAGGGGGCCGAGCTCCTACGAGCAGTACTTC TRBJ2-7 TRBV18 . TRBD1
CASSYSEGLRYYGYTF TGTGCCAGCAGTTACTCGGAGGGTCTTCGGTACTATGGCTACACCTTC TRBJ1-2 TRBV6-2/TRBV6-3 . .
CASSPQGRDTEAFF TGTGCCAGCAGCCCACAGGGACGAGACACTGAAGCTTTCTTT TRBJ1-1 TRBV7-9 . .
CASSFLAGGQETQYF TGTGCCAGCAGCTTTTTAGCGGGAGGGCAAGAGACCCAGTACTTC TRBJ2-5 TRBV7-2 once TRBD2
CASSAGVLSRLSGAFF TGTGCCAGCAGTGCAGGGGTTTTGAGTCGGCTTTCTGGAGCTTTCTTT TRBJ1-1 TRBV28 few .
CAVFLDTF TGTGCCGTATTTCTCGACACCTTC TRBJ1-2 TRBV7-9 . .